The 7 T cell receptor beta chains below were found in one sample sequenced in a study of T cell responses to AZD1222 COVID-19 vaccine (dated by TCRdb to about 2021). The time point label corresponds to: baseline before first vaccination. Library generation was performed with the immunoSEQ multiplex PCR assay. TCRdb holds this immuneACCESS table with in-frame rearrangements only. Some clones are missing; in checked studies, unresolved V genes explain under half, and the rest has no known cause. For this sample there are about 140,000 clones; 75% to 90% appear just once. The ten most abundant clones make up roughly 1.7% of the sample. The specimen was peripheral blood, collected on day 0 of AZD1222 vaccination. All receptors come from an adult in good health.

The chain joins TRBV6-5 to TRBJ1-5; D might be TRBD1 (5 bases). The length of the CDR3 is 14 residues. The germline V gene has CDR1 MNHEY and CDR2 SVGAGI. V lost 6 bases to trimming and J lost 3 bases, with 12 bases between them. CDR3 region: CASRAQEDNQPQHF. The CDR3 DNA sequence: TGTGCCAGCAGGGCACAGGAGGACAATCAGCCCCAGCATTTT.

The chain combines TRBV7-2 with TRBJ1-6; tentatively, D is TRBD1 (5 bases). The germline V gene encodes CDR1 SGHTA and CDR2 FQGNSA. The CDR3 covers 14 residues. V was clipped by 5 bases and J by 10 bases, with 15 bases between them. CDR3 nucleotides: TGTGCCAGCAGCATAGGACCGGGGGGATCACCCCTCCACTTT. Protein: CASSIGPGGSPLHF. Complete variable domain (other parts from reference TRBV7-2 and TRBJ1-6): GAGVSQSPSNKVTEKGKDVELRCDPISGHTALYWYRQSLGQGLEFLIYFQGNSAPDKSGLPSDRFSAERTGGSVSTLTIQRTQQEDSAVYLCASSIGPGGSPLHFGNGTRLTVT.

The chain couples TRBV10-3 to TRBJ2-5, with 9 nucleotides matching TRBD1. The germline V gene has CDR1 ENHRY and CDR2 SYGVKD. The V and J ends lost 0 bases and 4 bases, in that order; junction bases with no gene match: 6. This CDR3 contains 16 residues. CDR3 nucleotide sequence: TGTGCCATCAGTGAGTCGAAGCCGGGACAGGGAGAGACCCAGTACTTC. It is translated as CAISESKPGQGETQYF.

The V and J genes are TRBV27 and TRBJ2-1; 13 bases are a match to TRBD2. Germline V gene lookup returns CDR1 MNHEY and CDR2 SMNVEV (reference sequence). This CDR3 contains 18 residues. V lost 6 bases to trimming and J lost 1 base; unmatched junction nucleotides: 9. As DNA, the CDR3 is TGTGCCAGCAGCCAAAGGACTAGCGGGAGAAGGTCCTACAATGAGCAGTTCTTC. Translation: CASSQRTSGRRSYNEQFF.

The chain has TRBV5-1 and TRBJ2-1; D remains ambiguous. The CDR3 runs 14 residues. Per the germline V gene, CDR1 is SGHRS and CDR2 is YFSETQ. Trimming removed 5 bases at V and 0 bases at J, with 9 bases between. DNA of the CDR3: TGCGCCAGCAGAGCAGAAGCCTCCTACAATGAGCAGTTCTTC. Its protein is CASRAEASYNEQFF.

The chain combines TRBV12-5 with TRBJ2-5; D may correspond to TRBD1 or TRBD2 (6 bases each). Germline V gives CDR1 LGHNT, CDR2 FRNRAP. This CDR3 has 16 amino acids. The V end was cut by 6 bases, the J end by 5 bases, with 22 bases between. The CDR3 sequence: CASGGFGGPGVETQYF. The CDR3 DNA reads TGTGCTAGTGGAGGTTTTGGGGGGCCCGGGGTCGAGACCCAGTACTTC.

This clone showed up just a few times. This chain uses TRBV6-5 with TRBJ2-7; D is unclear. The germline V gene has CDR1 MNHEY and CDR2 SVGAGI. This CDR3 comprises 14 residues. The V gene lost 2 bases and the J gene lost 2 bases, with 10 bases spanning the gap. CDR3 DNA sequence: TGTGCCAGCAGTTACAGGCCCACTGCCTACGAGCAGTACTTC. Translation: CASSYRPTAYEQYF.